This TCR beta chain was recorded in a study of T cell repertoires in cytomegalovirus infection. Study observations and caveats: Summed frequency of public TCR beta families distinguished CMV carriers with the relevant HLA. In two of eight donors, the top clonotype was HLA-C-restricted CMV-specific.

The CDR3 runs to 9 residues. Between the trimmed V and J ends, which lost 9 bases and 5 bases, there was a span of 5 bases. CDR1 MNHEY and CDR2 SVGAGI come from the germline V gene. This clonotype has ten or more counts. As yet, its antigen is unknown. TCRdb re-derived calls from the reads in MiXCR, one entry per CDR3 protein. The sample lists roughly 760,000 distinct CDR3 sequences, 35% occurring once. Input material: PBMCs. This TCR was sampled from a human donor in good health (CMV status not recorded). Some clones in this sample may be carry-over from other donors' samples. The V call is TRBV6-5, the J call TRBJ2-7, with D possibly being TRBD2 (5 bases). The CDR3 spells CARRDEQYF. CDR3 in DNA: TGTGCCAGGAGGGACGAGCAGTACTTC.